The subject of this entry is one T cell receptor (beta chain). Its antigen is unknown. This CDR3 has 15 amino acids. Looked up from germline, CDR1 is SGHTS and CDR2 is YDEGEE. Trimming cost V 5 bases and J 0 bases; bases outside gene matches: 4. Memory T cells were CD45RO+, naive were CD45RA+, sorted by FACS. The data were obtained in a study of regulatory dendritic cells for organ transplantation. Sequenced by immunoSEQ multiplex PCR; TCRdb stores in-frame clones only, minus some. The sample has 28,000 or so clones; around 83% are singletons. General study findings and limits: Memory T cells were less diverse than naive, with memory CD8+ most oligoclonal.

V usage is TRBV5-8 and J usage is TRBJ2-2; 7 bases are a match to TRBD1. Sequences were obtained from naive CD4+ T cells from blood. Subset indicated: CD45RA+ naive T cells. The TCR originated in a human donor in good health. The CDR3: CASRTGTANTGELFF. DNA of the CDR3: TGTGCCAGCAGAACCGGGACAGCGAACACCGGGGAGCTGTTTTTT. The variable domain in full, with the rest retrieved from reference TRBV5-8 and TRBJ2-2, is EAGVTQSPTHLIKTRGQQATLRCSPISGHTSVYWYQQALGLGLQFLLWYDEGEERNRGNFPPRFSGRQFPNYSSELNVNALELEDSALYLCASRTGTANTGELFFGEGSRLTVL.